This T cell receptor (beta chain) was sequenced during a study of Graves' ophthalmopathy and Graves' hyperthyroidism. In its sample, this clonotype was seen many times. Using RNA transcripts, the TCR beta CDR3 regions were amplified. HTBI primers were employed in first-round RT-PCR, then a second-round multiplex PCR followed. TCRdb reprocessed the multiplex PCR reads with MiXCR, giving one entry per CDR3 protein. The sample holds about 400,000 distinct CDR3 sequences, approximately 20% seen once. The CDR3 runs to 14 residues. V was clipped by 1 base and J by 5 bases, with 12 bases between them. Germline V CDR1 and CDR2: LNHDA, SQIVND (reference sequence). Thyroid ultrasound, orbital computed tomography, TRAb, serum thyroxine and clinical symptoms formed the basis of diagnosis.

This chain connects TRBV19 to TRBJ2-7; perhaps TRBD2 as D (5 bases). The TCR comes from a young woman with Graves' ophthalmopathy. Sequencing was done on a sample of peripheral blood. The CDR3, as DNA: TGTGCCAGTAGTATAGTCGAGGGAACCCACGAGCAGTACTTC. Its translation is CASSIVEGTHEQYF. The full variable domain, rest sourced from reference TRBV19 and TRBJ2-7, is DGGITQSPKYLFRKEGQNVTLSCEQNLNHDAMYWYRQDPGQGLRLIYYSQIVNDFQKGDIAEGYSVSREKKESFPLTVTSAQKNPTAFYLCASSIVEGTHEQYFGPGTRLTVT.